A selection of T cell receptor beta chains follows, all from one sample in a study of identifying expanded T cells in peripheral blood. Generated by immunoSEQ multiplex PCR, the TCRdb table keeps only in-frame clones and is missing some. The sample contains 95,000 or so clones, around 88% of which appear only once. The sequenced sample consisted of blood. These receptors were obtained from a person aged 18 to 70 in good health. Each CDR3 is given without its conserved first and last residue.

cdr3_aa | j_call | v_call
ASKGTGAYEQY | TRBJ2-7 | TRBV19
ASSLGGAGETQY | TRBJ2-5 | TRBV7-2
ASVITGTYEQY | TRBJ2-7 | TRBV2
ASSSSSVSSREQY | TRBJ2-7 | TRBV27
ASSLAGGETQY | TRBJ2-5 | TRBV7-2
ASSLGRWDNSPLH | TRBJ1-6 | TRBV7-2
ASSPRASSGNTIY | TRBJ1-3 | TRBV7-8
AWSPAGGRIGELF | TRBJ2-2 | TRBV30
ASSLADSGGEQF | TRBJ2-1 | TRBV5-1
ASSTHRGQPQH | TRBJ1-5 | TRBV19
ASSYQETQY | TRBJ2-5 | TRBV13
SVEKEGGGTEAF | TRBJ1-1 | TRBV29-1
ASSQEATSGGAVDTQY | TRBJ2-3 | TRBV11-2
ASSSQPQQETQY | TRBJ2-5 | TRBV7-7
ASSPHSYEQY | TRBJ2-7 | TRBV18
ASSLGSGYT | TRBJ1-2 | TRBV7-9
ASSGDRNYGYT | TRBJ1-2 | TRBV6-4
ASSVSGNQPQH | TRBJ1-5 | TRBV2
ASSPTTGLGTEAF | TRBJ1-1 | TRBV7-3
ASSSPAGGFGNEQF | TRBJ2-1 | TRBV7-2
ASTDGGRSNQPQH | TRBJ1-5 | TRBV19
ASAGTGGNYGYT | TRBJ1-2 | TRBV7-2
ASSFQGQGYEQY | TRBJ2-7 | TRBV11-3
ASSPEYPYGYT | TRBJ1-2 | TRBV9
ASRHTDYNEQF | TRBJ2-1 | TRBV4-1
ASSSFRVGSNIQY | TRBJ2-4 | TRBV11-2
ASSSYSGFNEKLF | TRBJ1-4 | TRBV7-9
ASSLDTKAF | TRBJ1-1 | TRBV5-1
ASKIGDRSGGNTIY | TRBJ1-3 | TRBV19
ASNRQEGSPLH | TRBJ1-6 | TRBV19
AISEVGTGETEAF | TRBJ1-1 | TRBV10-3
ASSFGTEAF | TRBJ1-1 | TRBV19
ASSSLFGDEQY | TRBJ2-7 | TRBV27
ASSLGYGNSNQPQH | TRBJ1-5 | TRBV7-8
ASSWTGQIGELF | TRBJ2-2 | TRBV9
ASSPRAPGQGSYNEQF | TRBJ2-1 | TRBV18
ASSQVSGNGAYYGYT | TRBJ1-2 | TRBV4-1
ASITVRSRTEAF | TRBJ1-1 | TRBV6-5
ASSEGYFNSPLH | TRBJ1-6 | TRBV6-1
ASSVTGQGAYGNTIY | TRBJ1-3 | TRBV9
AWSPLPGQRF | TRBJ2-7 | TRBV30
ASSLGLLNTGELF | TRBJ2-2 | TRBV7-9
ASSEWGHYSGANVLT | TRBJ2-6 | TRBV6-1
ASSRAGQGLAEAF | TRBJ1-1 | TRBV18
ASSFRHSGGAPRETQY | TRBJ2-5 | TRBV7-7
ASSVAGQHHQPQH | TRBJ1-5 | TRBV27
ASSYGDSEAF | TRBJ1-1 | TRBV5-4
ASSQERTGMWYGYT | TRBJ1-2 | TRBV4-3
ASSAYHRGLKETQY | TRBJ2-5 | TRBV19
ASRRPGAINTEAF | TRBJ1-1 | TRBV6-5
ASSPMAGAADYNEQF | TRBJ2-1 | TRBV4-3
ASSGGVYNEQF | TRBJ2-1 | TRBV9
ASTLGGGVGTEAF | TRBJ1-1 | TRBV25-1
ASSQEQGGEATNEKLF | TRBJ1-4 | TRBV4-1